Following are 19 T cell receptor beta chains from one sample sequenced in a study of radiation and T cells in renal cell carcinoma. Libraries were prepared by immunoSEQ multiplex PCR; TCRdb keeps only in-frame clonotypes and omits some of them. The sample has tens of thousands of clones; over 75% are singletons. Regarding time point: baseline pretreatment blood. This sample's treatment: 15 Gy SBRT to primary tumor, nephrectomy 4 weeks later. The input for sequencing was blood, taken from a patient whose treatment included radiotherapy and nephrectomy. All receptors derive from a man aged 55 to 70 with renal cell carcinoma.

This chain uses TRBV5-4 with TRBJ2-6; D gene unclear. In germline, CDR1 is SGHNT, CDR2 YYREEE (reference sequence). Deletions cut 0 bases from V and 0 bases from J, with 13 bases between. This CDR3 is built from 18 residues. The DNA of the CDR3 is TGTGCCAGCAGCTTGGGGCAGACACGAGCCTCTGGGGCCAACGTCCTGACTTTC. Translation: CASSLGQTRASGANVLTF.

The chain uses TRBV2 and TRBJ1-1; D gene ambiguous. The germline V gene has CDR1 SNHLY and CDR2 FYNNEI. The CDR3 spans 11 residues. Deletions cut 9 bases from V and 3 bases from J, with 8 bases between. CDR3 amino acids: CARVVDTEAFF. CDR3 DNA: TGTGCCAGGGTCGTTGACACTGAAGCTTTCTTT.

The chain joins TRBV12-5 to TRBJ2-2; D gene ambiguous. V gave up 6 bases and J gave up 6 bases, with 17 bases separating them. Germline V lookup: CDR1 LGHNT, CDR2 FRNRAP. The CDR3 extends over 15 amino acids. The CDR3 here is CASGPNYPNAGELFF. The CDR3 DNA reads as TGTGCTAGTGGCCCGAACTATCCCAACGCCGGGGAGCTGTTTTTT.

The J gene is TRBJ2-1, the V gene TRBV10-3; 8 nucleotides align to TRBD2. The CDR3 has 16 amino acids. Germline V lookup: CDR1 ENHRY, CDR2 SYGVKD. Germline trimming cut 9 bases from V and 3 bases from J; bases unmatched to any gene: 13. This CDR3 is CAMASGTRLIYNEQFF. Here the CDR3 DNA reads TGTGCCATGGCCAGTGGGACTAGATTGATCTACAATGAGCAGTTCTTC.

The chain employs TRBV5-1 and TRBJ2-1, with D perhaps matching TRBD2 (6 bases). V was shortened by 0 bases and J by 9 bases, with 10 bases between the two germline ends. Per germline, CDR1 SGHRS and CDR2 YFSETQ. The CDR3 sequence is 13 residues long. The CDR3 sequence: CASSLAGRGEQFF. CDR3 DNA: TGCGCCAGCAGCTTGGCAGGGCGGGGTGAGCAGTTCTTC.

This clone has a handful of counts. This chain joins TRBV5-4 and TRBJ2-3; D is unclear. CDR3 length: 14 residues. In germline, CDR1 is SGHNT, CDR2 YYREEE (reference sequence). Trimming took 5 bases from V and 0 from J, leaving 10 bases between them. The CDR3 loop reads CASSLDLSTDTQYF. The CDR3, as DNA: TGTGCCAGCAGTTTAGACCTGAGCACAGATACGCAGTATTTT.

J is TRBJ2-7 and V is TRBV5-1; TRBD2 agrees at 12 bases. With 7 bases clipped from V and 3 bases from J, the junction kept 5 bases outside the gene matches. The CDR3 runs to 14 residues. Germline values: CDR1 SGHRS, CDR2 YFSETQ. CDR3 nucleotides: TGCGCCAGCGGGCTGACTAGCGGGAGCTACGAGCAGTACTTC. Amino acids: CASGLTSGSYEQYF.

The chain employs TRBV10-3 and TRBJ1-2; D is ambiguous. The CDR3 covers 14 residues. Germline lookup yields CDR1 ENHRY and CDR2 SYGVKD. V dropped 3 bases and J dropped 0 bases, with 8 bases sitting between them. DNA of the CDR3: TGTGCCATCAGTGACGGCAGCACTAACTATGGCTACACCTTC. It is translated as CAISDGSTNYGYTF.

CDR3: CASSGPGGQPQHF. CDR3 sequence (DNA): TGTGCCAGCTCGGGACCGGGAGGTCAGCCCCAGCATTTT. This chain joins TRBV19 and TRBJ1-5, with D possibly matching TRBD1 (5 bases). CDR3 length: 13 amino acids. V was trimmed by 9 bases and J by 6 bases, leaving 15 bases between them. Per germline, CDR1 LNHDA and CDR2 SQIVND (reference sequence).

CDR3 coding DNA: TGTGCCAGCAGCTTAGACGGGACAGGTCGAGATACGCAGTATTTT. Translated: CASSLDGTGRDTQYF. The gene calls are TRBV7-2 and TRBJ2-3; TRBD1 matches at 8 bases. CDR3 length: 15 amino acids. The germline CDR1 and CDR2 sequences are SGHTA and FQGNSA. Trimming cost V 1 base and J 5 bases; bases outside gene matches: 5.

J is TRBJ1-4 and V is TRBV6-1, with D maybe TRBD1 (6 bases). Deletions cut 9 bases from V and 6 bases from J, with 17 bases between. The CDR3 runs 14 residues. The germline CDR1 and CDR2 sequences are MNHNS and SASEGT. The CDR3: CASMQGQWDEKLFF. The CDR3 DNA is TGTGCCAGTATGCAGGGGCAGTGGGATGAAAAACTGTTTTTT.

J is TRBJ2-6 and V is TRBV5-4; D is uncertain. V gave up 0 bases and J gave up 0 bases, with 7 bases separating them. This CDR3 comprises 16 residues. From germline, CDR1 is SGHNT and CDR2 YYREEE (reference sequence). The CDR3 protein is CASSLGQLSGANVLTF. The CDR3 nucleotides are TGTGCCAGCAGCTTGGGTCAGCTCTCTGGGGCCAACGTCCTGACTTTC.

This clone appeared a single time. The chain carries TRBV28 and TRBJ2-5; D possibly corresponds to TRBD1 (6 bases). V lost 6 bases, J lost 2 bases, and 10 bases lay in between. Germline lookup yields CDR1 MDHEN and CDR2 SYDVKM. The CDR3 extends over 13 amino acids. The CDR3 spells CASSSGQQETQYF. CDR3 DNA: TGTGCCAGCAGCTCCGGACAGCAAGAGACCCAGTACTTC.

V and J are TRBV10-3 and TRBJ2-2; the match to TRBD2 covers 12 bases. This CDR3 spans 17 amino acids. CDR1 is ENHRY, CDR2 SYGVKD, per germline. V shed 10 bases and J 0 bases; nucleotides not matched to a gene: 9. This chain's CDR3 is CATLGGTSGPNTGELFF. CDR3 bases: TGTGCCACCTTAGGAGGGACTAGCGGGCCGAACACCGGGGAGCTGTTTTTT.

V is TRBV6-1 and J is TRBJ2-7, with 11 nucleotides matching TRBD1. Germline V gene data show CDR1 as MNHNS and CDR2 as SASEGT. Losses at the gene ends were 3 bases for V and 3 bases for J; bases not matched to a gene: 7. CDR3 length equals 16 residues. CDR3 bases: TGTGCCAGCAGTGATCCCCCCGGGACAGGGGGCTACGAGCAGTACTTC. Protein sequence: CASSDPPGTGGYEQYF.

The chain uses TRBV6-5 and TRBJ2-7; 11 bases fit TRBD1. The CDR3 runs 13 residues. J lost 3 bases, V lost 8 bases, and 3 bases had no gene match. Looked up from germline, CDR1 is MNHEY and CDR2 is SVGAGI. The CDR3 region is CASSGTGGYEQYF. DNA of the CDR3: TGTGCCAGCTCGGGGACAGGGGGCTACGAGCAGTACTTC.

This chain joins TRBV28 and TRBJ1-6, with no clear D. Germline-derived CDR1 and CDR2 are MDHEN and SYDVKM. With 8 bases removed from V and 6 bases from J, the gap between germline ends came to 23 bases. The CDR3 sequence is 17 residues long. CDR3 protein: CASYSGNRPNINSPLHF. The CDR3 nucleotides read TGTGCCAGCTACTCCGGGAACCGCCCGAACATTAATTCACCCCTCCACTTT. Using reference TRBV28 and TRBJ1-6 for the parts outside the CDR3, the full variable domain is DVKVTQSSRYLVKRTGEKVFLECVQDMDHENMFWYRQDPGLGLRLIYFSYDVKMKEKGDIPEGYSVSREKKERFSLILESASTNQTSMYLCASYSGNRPNINSPLHFGNGTRLTVT.

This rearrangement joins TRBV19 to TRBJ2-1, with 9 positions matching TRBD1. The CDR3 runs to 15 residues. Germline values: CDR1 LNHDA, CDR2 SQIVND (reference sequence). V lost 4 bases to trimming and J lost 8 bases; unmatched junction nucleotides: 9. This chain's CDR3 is CASSTGQGRRDEQFF. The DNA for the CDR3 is TGTGCCAGTAGTACTGGACAGGGGCGTAGAGATGAGCAGTTCTTC.

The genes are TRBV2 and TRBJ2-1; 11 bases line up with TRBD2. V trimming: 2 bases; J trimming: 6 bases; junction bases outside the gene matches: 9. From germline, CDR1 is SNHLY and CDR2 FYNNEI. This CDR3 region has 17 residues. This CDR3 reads CASSENAGTSGRNEQFF. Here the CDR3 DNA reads TGTGCCAGCAGTGAAAATGCCGGGACTAGCGGCCGCAATGAGCAGTTCTTC.